Shown below are 32 T cell receptor beta chains from a single sample sequenced in a study of blood T cell repertoires in COVID-19. Profiling relied on immunoSEQ multiplex PCR, and the TCRdb table lists in-frame clones only, not all of them. The table records hundreds of thousands of clones, around 89% of them present only once. The sequenced material came from PBMCs or T cells enriched from blood (not recorded which). These receptors came from a woman younger than 35 who had recovered from COVID-19.

This clone was counted a few times. V and J are TRBV5-4 and TRBJ2-2; D possibly corresponds to TRBD1 (5 bases). Germline V gene sequence: CDR1 SGHNT, CDR2 YYREEE (reference sequence). V was clipped by 2 bases and J by 6 bases, with 11 bases between them. The CDR3 has 14 residues. CDR3 DNA sequence: TGTGCCAGCAGCTTCAGGGATCGGGCCGGGGAGCTGTTTTTT. It yields the protein CASSFRDRAGELFF.

The gene calls are TRBV5-1 and TRBJ1-1; TRBD1 matches at 8 bases. Germline V gene sequence: CDR1 SGHRS, CDR2 YFSETQ. The V segment lost 3 bases and the J segment 2 bases; nucleotides outside the gene matches: 6. This CDR3 has 15 amino acids. CDR3 sequence: CASSSQTGGNTEAFF. DNA for the CDR3: TGCGCCAGCAGCTCGCAAACAGGGGGTAACACTGAAGCTTTCTTT.

This chain joins TRBV7-8 and TRBJ1-4, with D possibly TRBD1 on 6 matching bases. This CDR3 spans 14 amino acids. Trimming took off 3 bases at V and 6 bases at J, with 11 bases between the two ends. Germline V CDR1 and CDR2: SGHVS, FQNEAQ. CDR3 protein: CASSLGPGDEKLFF. The CDR3 nucleotides are TGTGCCAGCAGCTTGGGGCCAGGGGATGAAAAACTGTTTTTT.

The chain uses TRBV5-1 and TRBJ2-7; 9 bases are shared with TRBD2. The CDR3 contains 16 residues. Looked up from germline, CDR1 is SGHRS and CDR2 is YFSETQ. V shed 4 bases and J 0 bases; nucleotides not matched to a gene: 8. CDR3 sequence: CASSASLAGISYEQYF. The CDR3 bases are TGCGCCAGCAGCGCAAGCCTAGCGGGGATCTCCTACGAGCAGTACTTC.

J is TRBJ1-2 and V is TRBV29-1, with 9 bases matching TRBD1. Germline V gene data show CDR1 as SQVTM and CDR2 as ANQGSEA. The CDR3 runs 13 residues. The V segment lost 3 bases and the J segment 8 bases; nucleotides outside the gene matches: 7. The CDR3 spells CSVDVTGGGGYTF. The CDR3 DNA reads TGCAGCGTTGATGTTACAGGGGGCGGCGGCTACACCTTC.

The rearrangement uses TRBV5-1 and TRBJ2-7; no firm D call. This CDR3 contains 15 residues. CDR1 is SGHRS, CDR2 YFSETQ, per germline. Trimming took off 4 bases at V and 3 bases at J, with 17 bases between the two ends. The CDR3 is CASSPDRQTNYEQYF. CDR3 sequence (DNA): TGCGCCAGCAGCCCGGATAGGCAGACAAACTACGAGCAGTACTTC.

The chain carries TRBV1 and TRBJ1-5; TRBD1, the D gene given by the table, was not confirmed from the DNA. TRBV1 is termed a pseudogene. This CDR3 region has 17 residues. The CDR3 reads CTSTHRRQGAIGQPQHF. In nucleotides, the CDR3 is TGCACCAGCACCCACCGTCGGCAGGGGGCAATTGGGCAGCCCCAGCATTTT.

The rearrangement uses TRBV5-5 and TRBJ2-3; TRBD2 matches 14 bases. Germline V gives CDR1 SGHKS, CDR2 YYEKEE (reference sequence). The CDR3 loop spans 18 amino acids. V lost 4 bases to trimming and J lost 2 bases; unmatched junction nucleotides: 9. The CDR3 spells CASSTWTSGGSITDTQYF. DNA of the CDR3: TGTGCCAGCAGCACCTGGACTAGCGGGGGGTCAATCACAGATACGCAGTATTTT.

A word on this clone: A junction boundary mismatches the germline segment, possibly from a read error. The chain carries TRBV7-9 and TRBJ1-1; weak D call: TRBD1 (6 bases). The CDR3 has 14 amino acids. Germline loops: CDR1 SEHNR, CDR2 FQNEAQ (reference sequence). The CDR3 DNA is TGTGCCAGCACCTTAGGGGGAGGGCCCACTGAAGCTTTCTTT. Its translation: CASTLGGGPTEAFF. The full variable domain, completed using reference TRBV7-9 and TRBJ1-1, is DTGVSQNPRHKITKRGQNVTFRCDPISEHNRLYWYRQTLGQGPEFLTYFQNEAQLEKSRLLSDRFSAERPKGSFSTLEIQRTEQGDSAMYLCASTLGGGPTEAFFGQGTRLTVV.

This rearrangement joins TRBV9 to TRBJ2-1; 10 bases match TRBD2. This CDR3 has 14 amino acids. Germline V CDR1 and CDR2: SGDLS, YYNGEE. Losses at the gene ends were 1 base for V and 9 bases for J; bases not matched to a gene: 4. This chain's CDR3 is CASSVISGGSEQFF. The DNA for the CDR3 is TGTGCCAGCAGCGTAATTAGCGGGGGGAGTGAGCAGTTCTTC.

The rearrangement uses TRBV30 and TRBJ1-2; D possibly corresponds to TRBD1 (5 bases). Trimming left V 2 bases short and J 4 bases short, with 20 bases between. Germline lookup yields CDR1 GTSNPN and CDR2 SVGIG (reference sequence). The CDR3 extends over 16 amino acids. The CDR3 spells CAWSWIEGEKGYGYTF. DNA for the CDR3: TGTGCCTGGAGTTGGATAGAAGGGGAAAAGGGCTATGGCTACACCTTC.

This chain joins TRBV9 and TRBJ2-7, with D possibly TRBD2 on 7 matching bases. The V gene lost 3 bases and the J gene lost 3 bases, with 13 bases spanning the gap. CDR3 size: 14 residues. CDR1 and CDR2 from the germline V gene are SGDLS and YYNGEE. The CDR3 sequence: CASSAGGGYYEQYF. Written as DNA, the CDR3 is TGTGCCAGCAGCGCGGGCGGGGGCTACTACGAGCAGTACTTC.

The chain uses TRBV6-6 and TRBJ1-1; 10 bases line up with TRBD1. Germline CDR1 is MNHNY and CDR2 is SVGAGI (reference sequence). The CDR3 is 14 amino acids. The trim removed 6 bases at V and 5 bases at J, leaving 6 bases unmatched. CDR3 sequence reads: CASSQRDRGTEAFF. The CDR3 DNA reads as TGTGCCAGCAGCCAAAGGGACAGGGGAACTGAAGCTTTCTTT.

The J gene is TRBJ1-3, the V gene TRBV6-6; D possibly corresponds to TRBD1 (6 bases). The CDR3 has 16 residues. In germline, CDR1 is MNHNY, CDR2 SVGAGI (reference sequence). V was trimmed by 0 bases and J by 3 bases, leaving 12 bases between them. The CDR3 reads CASSYSSGQLGNTIYF. CDR3 DNA sequence: TGTGCCAGCAGTTACTCTTCAGGACAGCTTGGAAACACCATATATTTT.

This clone is a singleton in its sample. This chain joins TRBV27 and TRBJ1-4; the D gene is possibly TRBD1 (6 bases). The V end lost 2 bases, the J end lost 5 bases, and 15 bases lay between the germline ends. CDR1 is MNHEY, CDR2 SMNVEV, per germline (reference sequence). CDR3 length equals 16 residues. This chain's CDR3 is CASSLRGGALNEKLFF. CDR3 bases: TGTGCCAGCAGTTTAAGAGGGGGGGCCCTCAATGAAAAACTGTTTTTT.

The gene calls are TRBV28 and TRBJ1-6, with TRBD1 matching 8 bases. Germline lookup yields CDR1 MDHEN and CDR2 SYDVKM. This CDR3 has 18 amino acids. Unmatched junction bases numbered 13, after V lost 5 bases and J lost 4 bases. CDR3 loop: CASSPWTGTRIYNSPLHF. The CDR3 region has the DNA TGTGCCAGCAGTCCGTGGACAGGGACGCGGATTTATAATTCACCCCTCCACTTT.

This clone was observed once. V gene TRBV3-1 (or the pseudogene TRBV3-2) combines with J gene TRBJ1-1, with D hard to call. This CDR3 has 15 amino acids. Germline values: CDR1 LGHDT, CDR2 YNNKEL (reference sequence). Trimming removed 3 bases at V and 5 bases at J, with 16 bases between. CDR3 sequence: CASSQSETAGTEAFF. The CDR3, as DNA: TGTGCCAGCAGCCAGAGTGAGACCGCGGGGACTGAAGCTTTCTTT.

J is TRBJ2-1 and V is TRBV5-4, with TRBD1 identical over 9 bases. Germline loops: CDR1 SGHNT, CDR2 YYREEE (reference sequence). Trimming cost V 2 bases and J 2 bases; bases outside gene matches: 5. The CDR3 extends over 16 amino acids. The CDR3 DNA sequence: TGTGCCAGCAGCTTCCCGGGACAGGGTGCCTACAATGAGCAGTTCTTC. Translating gives CASSFPGQGAYNEQFF.

This chain uses TRBV9 with TRBJ2-3; perhaps TRBD2 as D (7 bases). The CDR3 sequence is 16 residues long. V dropped 0 bases and J dropped 3 bases, with 14 bases sitting between them. The germline V gene encodes CDR1 SGDLS and CDR2 YYNGEE. CDR3 bases: TGTGCCAGCAGCGTAGGGGACGGGGGGCCAACAGATACGCAGTATTTT. This sequence encodes CASSVGDGGPTDTQYF. Based on the CDR3 plus reference TRBV9 and TRBJ2-3, the full variable domain is DSGVTQTPKHLITATGQRVTLRCSPRSGDLSVYWYQQSLDQGLQFLIQYYNGEERAKGNILERFSAQQFPDLHSELNLSSLELGDSALYFCASSVGDGGPTDTQYFGPGTRLTVL.

This chain uses TRBV3-1 (or the pseudogene TRBV3-2) with TRBJ2-1, with D uncertain. The CDR3 is 12 amino acids. Germline V gene data show CDR1 as LGHDT and CDR2 as YNNKEL (reference sequence). Trimming took off 3 bases at V and 4 bases at J, with 4 bases between the two ends. The DNA for the CDR3 is TGTGCCAGCAGCCAGTTATACAATGAGCAGTTCTTC. The encoded protein is CASSQLYNEQFF.

The chain joins TRBV5-1 to TRBJ2-2, with 8 bases identical to TRBD2. CDR1 SGHRS and CDR2 YFSETQ come from the germline V gene. Unmatched junction bases numbered 6, after V lost 5 bases and J lost 3 bases. The CDR3 is made up of 15 amino acids. This CDR3 is CASSKSGGDTGELFF. The CDR3 DNA reads as TGCGCCAGCAGTAAGAGCGGGGGAGACACCGGGGAGCTGTTTTTT.

This chain links TRBV6-2 or TRBV6-3 with TRBJ2-1, with D perhaps TRBD2 (7 bases). This CDR3 region has 16 residues. V was clipped by 0 bases and J by 6 bases, with 15 bases between them. Germline assignment: CDR1 MNHEY and CDR2 SVGEGT. For the CDR3, the DNA is TGTGCCAGCAGTTACTCGAGGGGGGGCCCGGGCAATGAGCAGTTCTTC. Translated, it gives CASSYSRGGPGNEQFF.

This sequence joins TRBV7-3 and TRBJ2-1, with D possibly matching TRBD1 (6 bases). CDR1 SGHTA and CDR2 FQGTGA come from the germline V gene. The CDR3 is made up of 14 amino acids. V was pared by 5 bases and J by 9 bases, with 17 bases between. In DNA, the CDR3 is TGTGCCAGCAGCCCTGGGACAACAACGCGTGAGCAGTTCTTC. Encoded protein: CASSPGTTTREQFF.

The rearrangement uses TRBV18 and TRBJ1-5; the D gene is possibly TRBD1 (6 bases). The germline CDR1 and CDR2 sequences are KGHSH and LQKENI. Trimming shortened V by 2 bases and J by 3 bases, and 11 bases separated the two germline ends. The CDR3 spans 15 residues. The CDR3 nucleotides read TGTGCCAGCTCACCAAACAGGGCGAACAATCAGCCCCAGCATTTT. It codes for CASSPNRANNQPQHF.

This chain joins TRBV7-9 and TRBJ1-1, with 10 bases matching TRBD1. Germline lookup yields CDR1 SEHNR and CDR2 FQNEAQ (reference sequence). The V gene end was trimmed by 5 bases and the J gene end by 11 bases; junction bases not matched to a gene: 14. The length of the CDR3 is 15 residues. CDR3 sequence: CASSSIRDRGQDAFF. In nucleotides, the CDR3 is TGTGCCAGCAGCAGTATCCGGGACAGGGGCCAGGATGCTTTCTTT.

The rearrangement joins TRBV19 to TRBJ2-2; 8 nucleotides match TRBD1. Unmatched junction bases numbered 6, after V lost 2 bases and J lost 4 bases. This CDR3 is 16 amino acids long. Germline V gene lookup returns CDR1 LNHDA and CDR2 SQIVND (reference sequence). For the CDR3, the DNA is TGTGCCAGTAGTATATCCAGGACAGGGCGCACCGGGGAGCTGTTTTTT. The encoded protein is CASSISRTGRTGELFF.

This clone showed up just a few times. This chain connects TRBV9 to TRBJ2-7; D possibly corresponds to TRBD2 (5 bases). Germline-derived CDR1 and CDR2 are SGDLS and YYNGEE. V gave up 3 bases and J gave up 6 bases, with 13 bases separating them. The CDR3 runs to 13 residues. CDR3 sequence (DNA): TGTGCCAGCAGCGGAGAGGGAGTTGGCGAGCAGTACTTC. Translating it yields CASSGEGVGEQYF. Full variable domain (missing parts from reference TRBV9 and TRBJ2-7): DSGVTQTPKHLITATGQRVTLRCSPRSGDLSVYWYQQSLDQGLQFLIQYYNGEERAKGNILERFSAQQFPDLHSELNLSSLELGDSALYFCASSGEGVGEQYFGPGTRLTVT.

The chain joins TRBV4-1 to TRBJ1-3; TRBD1 matches 7 bases. Germline CDR1 reads MGHRA; CDR2 reads YSYEKL. The CDR3 has 16 amino acids. The ends lost 4 bases at V and 4 bases at J; junction bases unmatched: 10. The CDR3 reads CASSPWGEGAGNTIYF. Written as DNA, the CDR3 is TGCGCCAGCAGCCCATGGGGTGAGGGGGCCGGAAACACCATATATTTT.

The chain uses TRBV4-1 and TRBJ1-2, with D unclear. Germline loops: CDR1 MGHRA, CDR2 YSYEKL. The V end was cut by 1 base, the J end by 4 bases, with 10 bases between. CDR3 length equals 14 residues. The CDR3, as DNA: TGCGCCAGCAGCCAAGTTGGGAGTGGCTATGGCTACACCTTC. It yields the protein CASSQVGSGYGYTF.

In its sample, this clone was seen once. The rearrangement joins TRBV6-5 to TRBJ1-2; possibly TRBD1 for D (6 bases). Trimming shortened V by 0 bases and J by 2 bases, and 10 bases separated the two germline ends. The CDR3 has 15 amino acids. Germline V gene lookup returns CDR1 MNHEY and CDR2 SVGAGI. The CDR3 DNA is TGTGCCAGCAGTTACTCGAGACAGGAGAACTATGGCTACACCTTC. Translating it yields CASSYSRQENYGYTF.

V is TRBV28 and J is TRBJ1-2; D may be TRBD1 (6 bases). Trimming took 6 bases from V and 8 from J, leaving 19 bases between them. This CDR3 spans 14 amino acids. CDR1 and CDR2 from the germline V gene are MDHEN and SYDVKM. The DNA of the CDR3 is TGTGCCAGCAGCTACACAGGGACCCTATGGGGCTACACCTTC. Its protein product is CASSYTGTLWGYTF.

This clone was detected only once. The rearrangement uses TRBV23-1 and TRBJ1-1, with TRBD1 matching over 8 bases. TRBV23-1 is filed as an ORF, its function uncertain. CDR3 length: 15 residues. J gave up 5 bases and V 4 bases, and 9 bases lay outside the gene matches. This chain's CDR3 is CASSPAQGAGTEAFF. As DNA, the CDR3 is TGCGCCAGCAGTCCGGCCCAGGGGGCGGGAACTGAAGCTTTCTTT.